Following are 22 T cell receptor beta chains from one sample sequenced in a study of blood T cells in healthy people across ages. The use of a sample-barcoded 5' primer and a J-beta primer mix characterized a second PCR of about 7 to 12 cycles. TCRdb reprocessed the 5' RACE reads with MiXCR, giving one entry per CDR3 protein. The repertoire has 650,000 to 1,000,000 distinct CDR3 sequences, about 46% of them found once; the top ten carry over 15%. Sequencing used blood. The receptors come from a man older than 75 in good health.

This rearrangement joins TRBV7-2 to TRBJ2-5; 14 bases align to TRBD2. Germline-derived CDR1 and CDR2 are SGHTA and FQGNSA. The CDR3 covers 17 residues. V was clipped by 2 bases and J by 4 bases; unmatched bases: 6. CDR3 nucleotides: TGTGCCAGCAGCTTAAGAGGGACTAGCGGGAGTCCAGAGACCCAGTACTTC. It specifies CASSLRGTSGSPETQYF. The full variable domain, rest sourced from reference TRBV7-2 and TRBJ2-5, is GAGVSQSPSNKVTEKGKDVELRCDPISGHTALYWYRQSLGQGLEFLIYFQGNSAPDKSGLPSDRFSAERTGGSVSTLTIQRTQQEDSAVYLCASSLRGTSGSPETQYFGPGTRLLVL.

The chain recombines TRBV14 with TRBJ1-3; D gene uncertain. Germline loops: CDR1 SGHDN, CDR2 FVKESK. Trimming cost V 0 bases and J 0 bases, with 9 bases left between them. The CDR3 runs 16 residues. CDR3: CASSQEGPSSGNTIYF. The CDR3 DNA sequence: TGTGCCAGCAGCCAAGAAGGGCCGAGCTCTGGAAACACCATATATTTT.

This clonotype was found many times. The rearrangement uses TRBV2 and TRBJ2-5; TRBD1 matches at 9 bases. V lost 5 bases and J lost 6; bases outside the gene matches: 4. The CDR3 covers 13 residues. Germline CDR1 SNHLY, CDR2 FYNNEI. The CDR3, as DNA: TGTGCCAGCAGTACAGGGGGCGAAAAGACCCAGTACTTC. Encoded protein: CASSTGGEKTQYF.

This clonotype was observed a few times. The chain joins TRBV25-1 to TRBJ2-7, with TRBD1 matching over 8 bases. Trimming removed 4 bases from V and 3 bases from J; junction bases left unmatched: 8. This CDR3 is built from 15 residues. The germline V gene has CDR1 MGHDK and CDR2 SYGVNS. CDR3 nucleotide sequence: TGTGCCAGCAGTGGAAGGGGGACAGGAAACTACGAGCAGTACTTC. Encoded protein: CASSGRGTGNYEQYF.

The J gene is TRBJ2-1, the V gene TRBV29-1; D is possibly TRBD2 (6 bases). Near its end, the DNA agrees better with TRBJ2-7, so the J call may be wrong. The germline gives CDR1 SQVTM, CDR2 ANQGSEA. CDR3 length: 15 residues. The DNA of the CDR3 is TGCAGCGCCTTAGCGGAACCTAGCTCCTACAATGAGCAGTACTTC. The encoded protein is CSALAEPSSYNEQYF.

The chain combines TRBV29-1 with TRBJ2-5, with TRBD2 matching 8 bases. The J segment lost 3 bases and the V segment lost 6 bases, leaving 15 bases of the junction unmatched. The CDR3 sequence is 16 residues long. CDR1 and CDR2 (germline): SQVTM, ANQGSEA. CDR3 region: CSVIGLAEAGEETQYF. CDR3 DNA sequence: TGCAGCGTAATAGGACTAGCAGAAGCGGGAGAAGAGACCCAGTACTTC.

This clonotype was counted a single time. The genes are TRBV24-1 and TRBJ2-3; 7 bases fit TRBD2. Germline CDR1 KGHDR, CDR2 SFDVKD. The CDR3 contains 15 residues. V lost 3 bases and J lost 6; bases outside the gene matches: 8. The CDR3 coding sequence is TGTGCCACCAGTGATGGCCAAGCGGGAATCGATACGCAGTATTTT. Its translation: CATSDGQAGIDTQYF.

A note on this clonotype: A much larger clone lies one base from this, so it may be a read error. The chain joins TRBV5-1 to TRBJ1-1; D remains unclear. The CDR3 sequence is 15 residues long. Trimming took off 0 bases at V and 0 bases at J, with 9 bases between the two ends. The germline V gene encodes CDR1 SGHRS and CDR2 YFSETQ. The CDR3 DNA reads as TGCGCCAGCAGCTTGGATTTGGGAATGAACACTGAAGCTTTCTTT. It yields the protein CASSLDLGMNTEAFF.

The rearrangement joins TRBV5-1 to TRBJ2-1; TRBD2 matches at 8 bases. Unmatched junction bases numbered 8, after V lost 0 bases and J lost 3 bases. The CDR3 runs to 17 residues. CDR1 is SGHRS, CDR2 YFSETQ, per germline. The DNA of the CDR3 is TGCGCCAGCAGCTTGGCCCCCGGAGCGGGGGTCTACAATGAGCAGTTCTTC. As protein: CASSLAPGAGVYNEQFF. The variable domain in full, with the rest retrieved from reference TRBV5-1 and TRBJ2-1, is KAGVTQTPRYLIKTRGQQVTLSCSPISGHRSVSWYQQTPGQGLQFLFEYFSETQRNKGNFPGRFSGRQFSNSRSEMNVSTLELGDSALYLCASSLAPGAGVYNEQFFGPGTRLTVL.

The chain employs TRBV10-3 and TRBJ2-5; D is possibly TRBD1 or TRBD2 (5 bases each). Germline assignment: CDR1 ENHRY and CDR2 SYGVKD. There are 11 residues in the CDR3. The ends were cut back, 10 bases at V and 8 bases at J, with 14 bases in the middle. CDR3 in DNA: TGTGCCACCTGGGACGGGGAAACCCAGTACTTC. Amino acid sequence: CATWDGETQYF.

This clonotype was counted only a few times. V gene TRBV27 combines with J gene TRBJ2-7; 9 nucleotides agree with TRBD1. The germline V gene has CDR1 MNHEY and CDR2 SMNVEV (reference sequence). Trimming took 2 bases from V and 5 from J; bases not matched to a gene: 7. The CDR3 extends over 15 amino acids. CDR3 region: CASSLKGTGIHEQYF. The CDR3 nucleotides read TGTGCCAGCAGTTTAAAGGGGACAGGGATCCACGAGCAGTACTTC.

The V call is TRBV5-1, the J call TRBJ2-1; TRBD2 agrees at 10 bases. CDR3 length equals 14 residues. CDR1 and CDR2 from the germline V gene are SGHRS and YFSETQ. J lost 8 bases, V lost 5 bases, and 7 bases had no gene match. The CDR3 sequence: CASRTSGEWDEQFF. CDR3 coding DNA: TGCGCCAGCAGAACTAGCGGGGAGTGGGATGAGCAGTTCTTC.

This clonotype was observed a handful of times. The chain carries TRBV28 and TRBJ2-2; the D is unclear. This CDR3 has 12 amino acids. V was pared by 6 bases and J by 5 bases, with 7 bases between. Germline CDR1 is MDHEN and CDR2 is SYDVKM. CDR3 nucleotides: TGTGCCAGCAGCGTACTTACCGGGGAGCTGTTTTTT. As protein: CASSVLTGELFF.

Concerning this clonotype itself: Given a much more abundant clone one base away, this may be a read error. The chain recombines TRBV18 with TRBJ2-4; TRBD2 aligns across 7 bases. The J call is uncertain, as TRBJ2-5 better fits the DNA end. The CDR3 runs to 17 residues. Germline V gives CDR1 KGHSH, CDR2 LQKENI. The DNA for the CDR3 is TGTGCCAGCTCACAACCGGGACGGGGGGAATCAGGAGAGACCCAGTACTTC. Its protein product is CASSQPGRGESGETQYF.

The chain links TRBV7-9 to TRBJ2-7; D unclear. V shed 5 bases and J shed 6 bases, with 14 bases lying between them. The CDR3 extends over 13 amino acids. Germline CDR1 and CDR2: SEHNR and FQNEAQ (reference sequence). This CDR3 is CASSVRGDREQYF. The CDR3 nucleotides read TGTGCCAGCAGCGTACGAGGTGACCGCGAGCAGTACTTC.

This clonotype was counted between two and nine times. V gene TRBV20-1 combines with J gene TRBJ2-7; the match to TRBD1 covers 7 bases. CDR1 is DFQATT and CDR2 is SNEGSKA in the germline V gene (reference sequence). V lost 6 bases and J lost 4; bases outside the gene matches: 9. This CDR3 contains 13 residues. CDR3 nucleotides: TGCAGTGCGATGACAGGGAAGCTTTACGAGCAGTACTTC. The encoded protein is CSAMTGKLYEQYF.

CDR3: CASSLGNPSQETQYF. The DNA of the CDR3 is TGTGCCAGCAGCTTAGGGAATCCAAGTCAAGAGACCCAGTACTTC. The V and J genes are TRBV7-2 and TRBJ2-5; D is unresolved. Germline V gene data show CDR1 as SGHTA and CDR2 as FQGNSA. The CDR3 is 15 amino acids. V lost 1 base, J lost 2 bases, and 11 bases lay in between.

The rearrangement joins TRBV14 to TRBJ2-3; unclear D gene. This CDR3 contains 13 residues. CDR1 and CDR2 from the germline V gene are SGHDN and FVKESK. Trimming removed 8 bases from V and 4 bases from J, with 13 bases in between. CDR3 nucleotides: TGTGCCAGCGCGAGCGTCTCCGCAGATACGCAGTATTTT. Its protein is CASASVSADTQYF.

This clonotype was observed a handful of times. The gene calls are TRBV4-2 and TRBJ2-3; TRBD2 matches at 9 bases. CDR3 length: 16 amino acids. In germline, CDR1 is LGHNA, CDR2 YNFKEQ. J was trimmed by 1 base and V by 0 bases; bases with no gene match: 2. The chain's CDR3 is CASSQELAGRTDTQYF. In DNA form, the CDR3 reads TGTGCCAGCAGCCAAGAGCTAGCGGGACGCACAGATACGCAGTATTTT.

Note on this clonotype: Just one base apart from a much larger clone, this may be a read error. The rearrangement links TRBV7-2 to TRBJ2-4; D call uncertain. The J call may be in error: the DNA end matches TRBJ2-5 better. The CDR3 runs 15 residues. Germline V CDR1 and CDR2: SGHTA, FQGNSA. DNA of the CDR3: TGTGCCAGCAACCCTCTCGACGTCGGGTCAGAGACCCAGTACTTC. Protein: CASNPLDVGSETQYF.

This clonotype was found a few times. The chain recombines TRBV20-1 with TRBJ1-1, with 8 nucleotides matching TRBD1. This CDR3 has 12 amino acids. Germline assignment: CDR1 DFQATT and CDR2 SNEGSKA (reference sequence). V lost 1 base and J lost 6; bases outside the gene matches: 1. Here the CDR3 reads CSARVQGAEAFF. For the CDR3, the DNA is TGCAGTGCTAGAGTACAGGGGGCTGAAGCTTTCTTT.

This clonotype was found many times. The CDR3 loop is CASSSPRASGSTYEQYF. The CDR3 region has the DNA TGCGCCAGCAGCTCACCACGAGCTAGCGGGAGTACGTACGAGCAGTACTTC. This sequence joins TRBV5-1 and TRBJ2-7, with 10 bases matching TRBD2. Germline CDR1 reads SGHRS; CDR2 reads YFSETQ. The CDR3 spans 17 residues. The V gene end was trimmed by 3 bases and the J gene end by 4 bases; junction bases not matched to a gene: 13.